This TCR beta chain was retrieved from a study of OX40 agonist ivuxolimab in advanced cancers. This CDR3 is 15 amino acids long. From germline, CDR1 is SGHVS and CDR2 FQNEAQ. The protocol was immunoSEQ multiplex PCR, while the TCRdb copy is restricted to in-frame clones and leaves out a portion. The table records about 54,000 clones, about 83% of them present only once. Worth noting for this clone: At one boundary the junction diverges from the germline segment, which might be a read error.

The chain is built from TRBV7-8 and TRBJ2-5, with a weak D call TRBD2 (6 bases). Sequencing used CD4+ or CD8+ T cells sorted from blood, obtained in a trial of the OX40 agonist ivuxolimab. The sequence came from an adult with an advanced solid tumor such as melanoma, head and neck, liver or kidney cancer. The CDR3 nucleotides are TGTGCCAGCAGCTTAGCGTCGGGGGACCAAGGGACCCAGTACTTC. Protein product: CASSLASGDQGTQYF.